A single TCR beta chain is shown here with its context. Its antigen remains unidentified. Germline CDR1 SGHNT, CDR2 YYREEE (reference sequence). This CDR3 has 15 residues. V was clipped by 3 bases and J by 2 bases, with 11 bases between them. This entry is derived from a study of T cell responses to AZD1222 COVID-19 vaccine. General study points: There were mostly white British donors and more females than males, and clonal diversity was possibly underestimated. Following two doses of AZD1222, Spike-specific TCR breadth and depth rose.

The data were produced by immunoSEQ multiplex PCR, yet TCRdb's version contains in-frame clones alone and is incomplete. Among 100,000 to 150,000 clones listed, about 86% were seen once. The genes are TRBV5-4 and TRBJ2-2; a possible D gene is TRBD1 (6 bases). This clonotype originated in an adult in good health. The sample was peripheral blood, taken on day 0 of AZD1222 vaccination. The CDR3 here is CASSSTGRNTGELFF. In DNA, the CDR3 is TGTGCCAGCAGCTCCACAGGGAGAAACACCGGGGAGCTGTTTTTT.